The 13 T cell receptor beta chains reported below all come from one sample, sequenced in a study of Ad26.COV2.S vaccination and SARS-CoV-2 variants. This table comes from immunoSEQ multiplex PCR, and its TCRdb copy is limited to in-frame clones, with some not included. The sample contains around 300,000 clones, 70% to 90% of which appear only once. Regarding treatment: around 19 received Ad26.COV2.S at low or high dose, single or two shots; several received placebo; per-sample allocation not given. Collection of samples fell on day 63 after the first vaccine or placebo injection. The material sequenced was peripheral blood, taken in a trial of Ad26.COV2.S vaccine versus placebo. These receptor sequences come from a person between 18 and 65 years old who received the Ad26.COV2.S COVID-19 vaccine or a placebo.

With respect to this clone: The sample contains more than one DNA sequence encoding this CDR3. The rearrangement uses TRBV5-1 and TRBJ2-3, with D perhaps TRBD1 (6 bases). There are 14 residues in the CDR3. Germline values: CDR1 SGHRS, CDR2 YFSETQ. Trimming shortened V by 0 bases and J by 2 bases, and 7 bases separated the two germline ends. The CDR3 region is CASSLGQDTDTQYF. CDR3 coding DNA: TGCGCCAGCAGCTTGGGACAGGACACAGATACGCAGTATTTT.

The chain carries TRBV13 and TRBJ1-2; D is perhaps TRBD1 (5 bases). The V end lost 0 bases, the J end lost 2 bases, and 10 bases lay between the germline ends. Germline values: CDR1 PRHDT, CDR2 FYEKMQ (reference sequence). CDR3 length equals 15 residues. CDR3 bases: TGTGCCAGCAGCTTAGGGGTCAGGGAGAACTATGGCTACACCTTC. It is translated as CASSLGVRENYGYTF.

The chain carries TRBV5-5 and TRBJ2-2, with a tentative D call TRBD2 (5 bases). Germline loops: CDR1 SGHKS, CDR2 YYEKEE (reference sequence). V gave up 4 bases and J gave up 1 base, with 11 bases separating them. CDR3 length equals 15 residues. The CDR3 nucleotides read TGTGCCAGCAGCCACGGACGGGGGAACACCGGGGAGCTGTTTTTT. This gives the protein CASSHGRGNTGELFF.

This chain links TRBV6-1 with TRBJ1-6, with TRBD1 identical over 8 bases. Germline values: CDR1 MNHNS, CDR2 SASEGT. The V and J ends lost 4 bases and 6 bases, in that order; junction bases with no gene match: 11. The CDR3 covers 17 residues. The DNA of the CDR3 is TGTGCCAGCAGTGGACGGACAGGGCGAACCCCTAATTCACCCCTCCACTTT. Amino acids: CASSGRTGRTPNSPLHF.

The DNA of the CDR3 is TGTGCCAGCAGCTTAGATGGTTTACGGATCAATCAGCCCCAGCATTTT. Its protein is CASSLDGLRINQPQHF. This chain connects TRBV11-3 to TRBJ1-5, with no clear D. This CDR3 spans 16 amino acids. Per germline, CDR1 SGHNT and CDR2 YENEEA. Trimming pared 0 bases from V and 3 bases from J, leaving 12 bases between.

The CDR3 spells CASSQDTTWETQYF. The CDR3 nucleotides read TGCGCCAGCAGCCAAGATACGACTTGGGAGACCCAGTACTTC. The rearrangement joins TRBV4-1 to TRBJ2-5, with D uncertain. The CDR3 runs to 14 residues. From germline, CDR1 is MGHRA and CDR2 YSYEKL. V lost 0 bases to trimming and J lost 5 bases, with 10 bases between them.

This clone was picked up one time. This sequence joins TRBV27 and TRBJ2-2; 11 nucleotides line up with TRBD2. The CDR3 consists of 16 residues. Trimming took 6 bases from V and 1 from J; bases not matched to a gene: 4. CDR1 and CDR2 from the germline V gene are MNHEY and SMNVEV (reference sequence). The CDR3: CASRIGTSGNTGELFF. In nucleotides, the CDR3 is TGTGCCAGCAGAATTGGGACTAGCGGGAACACCGGGGAGCTGTTTTTT.

CDR3 nucleotides: TGTGCCAGCAGCGTAACAGGGCTGGGCACTGAAGCTTTCTTT. Its translation: CASSVTGLGTEAFF. This chain uses TRBV9 with TRBJ1-1; maybe TRBD1 (6 bases). CDR1 and CDR2 from the germline V gene are SGDLS and YYNGEE. This CDR3 contains 14 residues. Between the trimmed V and J ends, which lost 1 base and 4 bases, there was a span of 11 bases.

The gene calls are TRBV12-3 or TRBV12-4 and TRBJ1-5; D is possibly TRBD1 (5 bases). Trimming took 3 bases from V and 5 from J, leaving 8 bases between them. The CDR3 covers 13 residues. CDR3 loop: CASSLLRDQPQHF. As DNA, the CDR3 is TGTGCCAGCAGTTTGCTCAGGGATCAGCCCCAGCATTTT.

The chain has TRBV7-2 and TRBJ2-1; TRBD1 agrees at 7 bases. The trim removed 5 bases at V and 3 bases at J, leaving 16 bases unmatched. Germline loops: CDR1 SGHTA, CDR2 FQGNSA. The CDR3 covers 18 residues. The CDR3 spells CASSIRQGPSVLYNEQFF. CDR3 coding DNA: TGTGCCAGCAGCATTCGACAGGGACCCTCGGTGCTCTACAATGAGCAGTTCTTC.

The chain recombines TRBV3-1 (or the pseudogene TRBV3-2) with TRBJ2-1, with a tentative D call TRBD2 (6 bases). The ends were cut back, 5 bases at V and 4 bases at J, with 15 bases in the middle. The CDR3 loop spans 15 amino acids. The germline V gene has CDR1 LGHDT and CDR2 YNNKEL (reference sequence). CDR3: CASSSLAGSYNEQFF. CDR3 bases: TGTGCCAGCAGCTCCCTCGCGGGGTCTTACAATGAGCAGTTCTTC.

The gene calls are TRBV19 and TRBJ2-5; TRBD2 agrees at 9 bases. Germline CDR1 and CDR2: LNHDA and SQIVND (reference sequence). This CDR3 region has 14 residues. Trimming at V came to 4 bases and at J to 5 bases, leaving 5 bases not matched to a gene. The CDR3 reads CASSTLAGRETQYF. The DNA for the CDR3 is TGTGCCAGTAGTACCCTAGCGGGGAGGGAGACCCAGTACTTC. Variable domain in full (rest from reference TRBV19 and TRBJ2-5): DGGITQSPKYLFRKEGQNVTLSCEQNLNHDAMYWYRQDPGQGLRLIYYSQIVNDFQKGDIAEGYSVSREKKESFPLTVTSAQKNPTAFYLCASSTLAGRETQYFGPGTRLLVL.

This rearrangement joins TRBV7-9 to TRBJ1-2; D might be TRBD1 (5 bases). This CDR3 region has 18 residues. Germline values: CDR1 SEHNR, CDR2 FQNEAQ (reference sequence). Trimming took off 5 bases at V and 1 base at J, with 23 bases between the two ends. The CDR3 DNA reads TGTGCCAGCAGCCCCGGTGCAATCCGGGGGTCTCGTAACTATGGCTACACCTTC. Amino acids: CASSPGAIRGSRNYGYTF.